These T cell receptor beta chains were read from a single sample in a study of OX40 agonist ivuxolimab in advanced cancers. Some clones are missing from TCRdb's copy, which holds only in-frame ones; the method was immunoSEQ multiplex PCR. This sample has 43,000 or so clones, with about nine tenths found just once. This specimen consisted of CD4+ or CD8+ T cells sorted from blood, obtained in a trial of the OX40 agonist ivuxolimab. These receptors were obtained from an adult with an advanced solid tumor such as melanoma, head and neck, liver or kidney cancer. CDR3s include the opening cysteine and the closing phenylalanine or tryptophan. D genes are given only for firm matches. Rows may omit the clone size; those that give it use once, few, many or a size class.

d_gene | j_gene | v_gene | abundance | CDR3nt | CDR3aa
- | TRBJ2-7 | TRBV6-5 | - | TGTGCCAGCAGTCACCAACGCGGGTACGAGCAGTACTTC | CASSHQRGYEQYF
- | TRBJ2-1 | TRBV6-6 | - | TGTGCCAGCAGTTACGCCCCGGGACCTCGTTATGAGCAGTTCTTC | CASSYAPGPRYEQFF
- | TRBJ2-7 | TRBV7-2 | - | TGTGCCAGCAGCTTGGGACTCACTATAGAGCAGTACTTC | CASSLGLTIEQYF
TRBD2 | TRBJ2-7 | TRBV27 | - | TGTGCCAGCAATCCGTCCAGGGGACTAGCGGGAGTGCATAGGTACGAGCAGTACTTC | CASNPSRGLAGVHRYEQYF
- | TRBJ2-5 | TRBV2 | - | TGTGCCAGCAGTGCACGGGAAGGGGAGACCCAGTACTTC | CASSAREGETQYF
TRBD1 | TRBJ2-7 | TRBV9 | - | TGTGCCAGCAGCGTAGCCGGGACAGGGGACTACGAGCAGTACTTC | CASSVAGTGDYEQYF
- | TRBJ1-2 | TRBV6-5 | - | TGTGCCAGCAGTTTCTCGGGAGGAAACTATGGCTACACCTTC | CASSFSGGNYGYTF
TRBD1 | TRBJ2-2 | TRBV18 | once | TGTGCCAGCTCCCCCGGGACAGGGAGCACCGGGGAGCTGTTTTTT | CASSPGTGSTGELFF
TRBD2 | TRBJ2-5 | TRBV14 | - | TGTGCCAGCAGCCAAACCCACGGGAGGAGTTACGAGACCCAGTACTTC | CASSQTHGRSYETQYF
- | TRBJ2-5 | TRBV5-4 | once | TGTGCCAGCAGCCCCACGCTCGGAAGGGGGGTAGAGACCCAGTACTTC | CASSPTLGRGVETQYF
TRBD2 | TRBJ2-1 | TRBV7-7 | - | TGTGCTAGCAGCCCCCGGACTAGCGGGAGTTTAAATGAGCAGTTCTTC | CASSPRTSGSLNEQFF
TRBD1 | TRBJ1-2 | TRBV18 | once | TGTGCCAGCTCAGAACAGGGGCGGAACCCCTATGGCTACACCTTC | CASSEQGRNPYGYTF
TRBD1 | TRBJ2-7 | TRBV28 | - | TGTGCCAGCAAAAGGGGGCGGTATGGCGAGCAGTACTTC | CASKRGRYGEQYF
- | TRBJ1-1 | TRBV19 | - | TGTGCCAGTAGTATGGCCCGGAGGATCACTGAAGCTTTCTTT | CASSMARRITEAFF
TRBD1 | TRBJ1-5 | TRBV30 | - | TGTGCCTGGCGGACAGGGGGCAATCAGCCCCAGCATTTT | CAWRTGGNQPQHF
TRBD2 | TRBJ2-3 | TRBV5-1 | - | TGCGCCAGCGGCTCAGGGAGGGTACCTAGCACAGATACGCAGTATTTT | CASGSGRVPSTDTQYF
- | TRBJ2-3 | TRBV7-3 | - | TGTGCCAGCAGCTTAAACTCGGAGGATACGCAGTATTTT | CASSLNSEDTQYF
- | TRBJ2-1 | TRBV5-1 | - | TGCGCCAGCAGCTTGGATGGTCAGCCTATGGAGCAGTTCTTC | CASSLDGQPMEQFF
- | TRBJ2-2 | TRBV14 | - | TGTGCCAGCAGCCCGTTAGCAGGGGAGCTGTTTTTT | CASSPLAGELFF
TRBD2 | TRBJ2-7 | TRBV18 | once | TGTGCCAGCTCACCACGGCAGGGGGGACTAGCGGGAGTGAGCTACGAGCAGTACTTC | CASSPRQGGLAGVSYEQYF
- | TRBJ2-1 | TRBV2 | - | TGTGCCAGCAGTGAAACCGGGAGAGCTGAGCAGTTCTTC | CASSETGRAEQFF
TRBD1 | TRBJ2-7 | TRBV7-2 | - | TGTGCCAGCAGCTTGGGGACAGGGGGATTGGAGCAGTACTTC | CASSLGTGGLEQYF
- | TRBJ1-1 | TRBV28 | - | TGTGCCAGCAGTTTAGCACGGAACACTGAAGCTTTCTTT | CASSLARNTEAFF
- | TRBJ1-1 | TRBV29-1 | few | TGCAGCGGACAGGAGAAGAACACTGAAGCTTTCTTT | CSGQEKNTEAFF
- | TRBJ2-3 | TRBV18 | once | TGTGCCAGCTCACCGTGGTCTAGCGGCACAGATACGCAGTATTTT | CASSPWSSGTDTQYF
TRBD2 | TRBJ2-1 | TRBV27 | - | TGTGCCAGCAGTTTTGCCCTAGCGGATTACAATGAGCAGTTCTTC | CASSFALADYNEQFF
TRBD1 | TRBJ2-6 | TRBV18 | - | TGTGCCAGCTCACGGACAGGGGAGACTGGGGCCAACGTCCTGACTTTC | CASSRTGETGANVLTF
- | TRBJ2-3 | TRBV9 | - | TGTGCCAGCAGCGTAGACCTGCCTAGCACAGATACGCAGTATTTT | CASSVDLPSTDTQYF
- | TRBJ1-2 | TRBV15 | - | TGTGCCACCAGCAGAGGCGGCGTCTCCTATGGCTACACCTTC | CATSRGGVSYGYTF
- | TRBJ1-2 | TRBV5-1 | - | TGCGCCAGCAGCTTTGCAGGGAATAACTATGGCTACACCTTC | CASSFAGNNYGYTF
- | TRBJ2-1 | TRBV9 | - | TGTGCCAGCAGCGTAGAGGGAACCGTATACAATGAGCAGTTCTTC | CASSVEGTVYNEQFF
TRBD2 | TRBJ2-2 | TRBV11-2 | - | TGTGCCAGCAGACTAGCGGGAGCGACGGAGCTGTTTTTT | CASRLAGATELFF
- | TRBJ1-4 | TRBV19 | - | TGTGCCAGTAGCCAGAGCCGGGACCCTGCAACTAATGAAAAACTGTTTTTT | CASSQSRDPATNEKLFF
- | TRBJ2-1 | TRBV30 | - | TGTGCCTGGAGTGTGGACATATCGAATGAGCAGTTCTTC | CAWSVDISNEQFF
- | TRBJ2-2 | TRBV19 | - | TGTGCCAGTAGTATAGGACTAGTTCCCGGGGAGCTGTTTTTT | CASSIGLVPGELFF
TRBD2 | TRBJ2-1 | TRBV7-2 | - | TGTGCCAGCAGCTTAGCGGGAGGGCTCGAGCAGTTCTTC | CASSLAGGLEQFF
TRBD1 | TRBJ2-2 | TRBV7-2 | - | TGTGCCAGCACCGGCGGGACAGGCACCGGGGAGCTGTTTTTT | CASTGGTGTGELFF
- | TRBJ1-5 | TRBV5-6 | - | TGTGCCAGCAGCTTTGGGTTCGGCCGGAGGAATCAGCCCCAGCATTTT | CASSFGFGRRNQPQHF
TRBD1 | TRBJ1-2 | TRBV28 | - | TGTGCCAGCAGTGGGGCCGGGACAGGATTCTACTATGGCTACACCTTC | CASSGAGTGFYYGYTF
- | TRBJ1-5 | TRBV2 | - | TGTGCCAGCAGTGAACTGGGCAATCAGCCCCAGCATTTT | CASSELGNQPQHF
- | TRBJ1-3 | TRBV30 | - | TGTGCCTGGAGTGTGGGGAATACCCGTCCTGGAAACACCATATATTTT | CAWSVGNTRPGNTIYF
- | TRBJ1-2 | TRBV7-2 | - | TGTGCCAGCAGCTTGGGAGGTCTGGGGTTGAACTATGGCTACACCTTC | CASSLGGLGLNYGYTF
TRBD2 | TRBJ2-1 | TRBV4-3 | - | TGCGCCAGCAGCCAAGAGGTGACTAGCGGGCCGCAGTTCTTC | CASSQEVTSGPQFF
TRBD2 | TRBJ2-1 | TRBV7-3 | once | TGTGCCAGCAGCGTGACCCGAACTAGCGGTCATCATGAGCAGTTCTTC | CASSVTRTSGHHEQFF
- | TRBJ1-1 | TRBV12-5 | - | TGTGCTAGTGGGGACGCCGTGGACACTGAAGCTTTCTTT | CASGDAVDTEAFF
- | TRBJ1-3 | TRBV28 | few | TGTGCCAGCAGTCCCCGCTGGGTGAACACCATATATTTT | CASSPRWVNTIYF
- | TRBJ1-2 | TRBV5-1 | - | TGCGCCAGCAGCAAGGCGAGGACAGACTATGGCTACACCTTC | CASSKARTDYGYTF
- | TRBJ2-1 | TRBV7-9 | once | TGTGCCAGCAGCCTGGGTATTGACAATGAGCAGTTCTTC | CASSLGIDNEQFF
- | TRBJ2-5 | TRBV4-2 | - | TGTGCCAGCAGCCAAGATGGGACTTTCCAAGAGACCCAGTACTTC | CASSQDGTFQETQYF
- | TRBJ1-5 | TRBV19 | - | TGTGCCAGTAACGGGGCCTGGTACAGGGAACGCTATCAGCCCCAGCATTTT | CASNGAWYRERYQPQHF
- | TRBJ2-3 | TRBV7-9 | - | TGTGCCAGCAGCTTGGGTATTGGCAGCACAGATACGCAGTATTTT | CASSLGIGSTDTQYF
TRBD2 | TRBJ2-7 | TRBV28 | - | TGTGCCAGCAGGGTAGCGGGAGTTCGCAACGAGCAGTACTTC | CASRVAGVRNEQYF
TRBD2 | TRBJ2-7 | TRBV5-1 | - | TGCGCCAGCACCAAGATGACTAGCGGGAGTTACGAGCAGTACTTC | CASTKMTSGSYEQYF
TRBD2 | TRBJ2-3 | TRBV4-3 | - | TGCGCCAGCAGCCAGGGGACTAGGGCAGATACGCAGTATTTT | CASSQGTRADTQYF
TRBD2 | TRBJ2-3 | TRBV5-1 | - | TGCGCCAGCAGCTTGGTCTTGGGGGGGAGCACAGATACGCAGTATTTT | CASSLVLGGSTDTQYF
- | TRBJ2-7 | TRBV9 | - | TGTGCCAGCAGCGCTTCGGAGGGGAGACGGGAGCAGTACTTC | CASSASEGRREQYF
- | TRBJ2-7 | TRBV4-2 | - | TGTGCCAGTAAACGGGCCGCGGGCTCCTACGAGCAGTACTTC | CASKRAAGSYEQYF
- | TRBJ2-7 | TRBV7-2 | - | TGTGCCAGCAGCTTAGATGGGGGGAACTACGAGCAGTACTTC | CASSLDGGNYEQYF
- | TRBJ2-2 | TRBV7-2 | - | TGTGCCAGCAGCCCAAGGACCTGGCCCACCGGGGAGCTGTTTTTT | CASSPRTWPTGELFF